This TCR beta chain was sequenced for a study of blood T cell repertoires in COVID-19. Authors' analysis steps: For nucleated cells, counts were estimated from reference gene primer amplification. The assay was immunoSEQ multiplex PCR, and TCRdb's table has in-frame clones only and misses some. The V and J calls and clone size are taken from that table; D and trimming were inferred from the DNA. Of tens of thousands of clones in the sample, approximately 88% were seen once. Looked up from germline, CDR1 is LNHDA and CDR2 is SQIVND (reference sequence). The germline V and J ends were trimmed by 6 bases and 4 bases, with 15 bases remaining between them. This CDR3 spans 14 amino acids. This clone has a single count.

Sequencing was carried out using peripheral blood. The TCR comes from a woman between 65 and 79 years old with acute or convalescent COVID-19. The rearrangement uses TRBV19 and TRBJ1-1; TRBD1 is a possible D gene (6 bases). The CDR3 DNA sequence: TGTGCCAGTAGCCGCACAGGGTCCTCCACTGAAGCTTTCTTT. Its translation: CASSRTGSSTEAFF.